This record looks at one T cell receptor beta chain sequence and its context. The entry originates in a study of shared T cell receptors in the human thymus. Assay: immunoSEQ multiplex PCR; the TCRdb copy retains only in-frame clones and omits some. The sample lists under 850,000 clones; approximately 87% were seen once. CDR1 LNHDA and CDR2 SQIVND come from the germline V gene (reference sequence). V dropped 6 bases and J dropped 5; count of bases not matched to a gene: 9. CDR3 length equals 14 residues. The sample was also linked to a second study, of human thymus T cells. That work states: Among the donors, all were healthy Finnish infants having corrective surgery for congenital heart defects. The related literature has documented a marked overlap of thymic repertoires among unrelated individuals.

Sequencing was performed on thymocytes. The V call is TRBV19, the J call TRBJ1-2, with TRBD1 matching over 7 bases. The sequence was obtained from a boy under two years old with a congenital heart defect. CDR3 nucleotide sequence: TGTGCCAGTAGCGACAGGGAAGGGAGGTATGGCTACACCTTC. Its translation is CASSDREGRYGYTF.